One and the same sample provided the 12 T cell receptor beta chains below, sequenced in a study of cytomegalovirus exposure and HLA in healthy donors. The PCR made use of 60 Vbeta and 13 Jbeta primers. Libraries were prepared by immunoSEQ multiplex PCR; TCRdb keeps only in-frame clonotypes and omits some of them. Its listing shows more than 90,000 clones. Material for sequencing was PBMCs. The receptors stem from a man aged 25-45 years in good health and CMV-seronegative.

The chain links TRBV5-1 to TRBJ2-3, with 11 bases fitting TRBD2. CDR1 and CDR2 from the germline V gene are SGHRS and YFSETQ. The CDR3 covers 16 residues. V trimming: 3 bases; J trimming: 3 bases; junction bases outside the gene matches: 6. CDR3 region: CASSYLSGGATDTQYF. As DNA, the CDR3 is TGCGCCAGCAGCTACCTTAGCGGGGGGGCGACAGATACGCAGTATTTT.

The V call is TRBV27, the J call TRBJ2-7; 8 bases are a match to TRBD2. Germline V gene sequence: CDR1 MNHEY, CDR2 SMNVEV (reference sequence). This CDR3 comprises 15 residues. V lost 6 bases and J lost 2; bases outside the gene matches: 9. This chain's CDR3 is CASSLRRGATYEQYF. The CDR3 DNA reads TGTGCCAGCAGCCTAAGGCGGGGGGCCACCTACGAGCAGTACTTC.

The chain links TRBV6-6 to TRBJ2-5; a possible D gene is TRBD2 (6 bases). Trimming cost V 6 bases and J 4 bases, with 9 bases left between them. The CDR3 is 12 residues long. Germline V gene data show CDR1 as MNHNY and CDR2 as SVGAGI (reference sequence). CDR3: CASRSSVETQYF. The CDR3 region has the DNA TGTGCCAGCAGATCTAGCGTAGAGACCCAGTACTTC.

The V gene is TRBV20-1, the J gene TRBJ2-7; D is ambiguous. V shed 6 bases and J shed 0 bases, with 6 bases lying between them. Germline CDR1 DFQATT, CDR2 SNEGSKA (reference sequence). This CDR3 has 11 residues. The CDR3 sequence is CSAASSYEQYF. Written as DNA, the CDR3 is TGCAGTGCGGCCAGCTCCTACGAGCAGTACTTC.

V gene TRBV6-5 combines with J gene TRBJ1-2; a weak D match, TRBD1 (6 bases). The ends were cut back, 0 bases at V and 8 bases at J, with 13 bases in the middle. Germline V lookup: CDR1 MNHEY, CDR2 SVGAGI. CDR3 length: 14 residues. The CDR3, as DNA: TGTGCCAGCAGTTACTCGATTCGGACAGTCGGCTACACCTTC. Its protein product is CASSYSIRTVGYTF.

This chain links TRBV5-1 with TRBJ1-2; D may be TRBD1 (6 bases). Trimming removed 3 bases from V and 3 bases from J, with 12 bases in between. Per germline, CDR1 SGHRS and CDR2 YFSETQ. This CDR3 has 14 amino acids. The CDR3: CASSSTSGDYGYTF. CDR3 nucleotides: TGCGCCAGCAGCTCGACCTCAGGGGACTATGGCTACACCTTC.

The genes are TRBV5-1 and TRBJ2-5, with TRBD2 identical over 7 bases. The end of the DNA is better explained by TRBJ2-7, so the J call may be wrong. The CDR3 has 14 amino acids. Germline V gene lookup returns CDR1 SGHRS and CDR2 YFSETQ. CDR3 in DNA: TGCGCCAGCAGCTTCGCTAGCGGTTACTACGAGCAGTACTTC. This codes for CASSFASGYYEQYF.

V gene TRBV29-1 combines with J gene TRBJ1-1, with TRBD1 matching over 8 bases. V dropped 7 bases and J dropped 0; count of bases not matched to a gene: 4. This CDR3 is built from 13 residues. The germline gives CDR1 SQVTM, CDR2 ANQGSEA. CDR3 coding DNA: TGCAGCGGGCGGACAGGGTTGAACACTGAAGCTTTCTTT. Encoded protein: CSGRTGLNTEAFF.

The rearrangement links TRBV30 to TRBJ1-5; TRBD1 matches 8 bases. Germline assignment: CDR1 GTSNPN and CDR2 SVGIG (reference sequence). This CDR3 spans 18 amino acids. Trimming at V came to 1 base and at J to 0 bases, leaving 11 bases not matched to a gene. CDR3 sequence reads: CAWSAGQGVVGSNQPQHF. CDR3 DNA sequence: TGTGCCTGGAGTGCCGGACAGGGCGTAGTCGGTAGCAATCAGCCCCAGCATTTT.

V usage is TRBV6-1 and J usage is TRBJ2-3, with D perhaps TRBD1 (5 bases). V was clipped by 4 bases and J by 3 bases, with 14 bases between them. Germline V gene lookup returns CDR1 MNHNS and CDR2 SASEGT. This CDR3 region has 15 residues. CDR3 amino acids: CASSAREWTTDTQYF. The CDR3 bases are TGTGCCAGCAGTGCACGAGAATGGACAACAGATACGCAGTATTTT.

V gene TRBV2 combines with J gene TRBJ1-6, with D tentatively TRBD1 (6 bases). In germline, CDR1 is SNHLY, CDR2 FYNNEI. The germline V and J ends were trimmed by 7 bases and 10 bases, with 17 bases remaining between them. The CDR3 has 14 residues. CDR3 bases: TGTGCCAGCACCCGGGCCCAGGGGAACTCACCCCTCCACTTT. Its protein is CASTRAQGNSPLHF.

The chain employs TRBV2 and TRBJ1-2; weak D call: TRBD1 (6 bases). The CDR3 covers 14 residues. Germline V gives CDR1 SNHLY, CDR2 FYNNEI. V was shortened by 3 bases and J by 6 bases, with 14 bases between the two germline ends. Here the CDR3 DNA reads TGTGCCAGCAGTGATCAGGGGCAGGTGGATGGCTACACCTTC. Its protein is CASSDQGQVDGYTF.